These T cell receptor beta chains were read from a single sample in a study of cytomegalovirus exposure and HLA in healthy donors. TCRdb keeps only in-frame clones here, not all; method: immunoSEQ multiplex PCR. The sample has 120,000 or so clones; 80% are singletons. The specimen sequenced was PBMCs. These receptors were collected from a man aged 45 to 65 in good health and CMV-seronegative. Each CDR3 is given with its conserved first and last residue. Each record gives: J gene, V gene, clone size, D gene, CDR3 DNA, CDR3 protein. D genes are given only for firm matches. Only part of the rows carry a size: once, few, many, or a class if the clone is expanded.

j_call: TRBJ1-1; v_call: TRBV4-1; clone_size: .; d_call: .; cdr3_nt: TGCGCCAGCAGCCAAGATCCCTCGGACAGCTGGAGGGCTTTCTTT; cdr3_aa: CASSQDPSDSWRAFF
j_call: TRBJ2-7; v_call: TRBV7-8; clone_size: .; d_call: TRBD1; cdr3_nt: TGTGCCAGCAGCTCCCGCGAGGGGGCGGGCGAGCAGTACTTC; cdr3_aa: CASSSREGAGEQYF
j_call: TRBJ1-2; v_call: TRBV7-2; clone_size: few; d_call: .; cdr3_nt: TGTGCCAGCAGCCAAGCCGGGGTCACGGGCTACACCTTC; cdr3_aa: CASSQAGVTGYTF
j_call: TRBJ2-7; v_call: TRBV7-3; clone_size: .; d_call: TRBD1; cdr3_nt: TGTGCCAGCAGCTTATTGGGACAGGGAATTGGCGAGCAGTACTTC; cdr3_aa: CASSLLGQGIGEQYF
j_call: TRBJ2-5; v_call: TRBV5-1; clone_size: .; d_call: TRBD2; cdr3_nt: TGCGCCAGCAGCCGTGGACTAGCGGAAGAGACCCAGTACTTC; cdr3_aa: CASSRGLAEETQYF
j_call: TRBJ2-3; v_call: TRBV5-1; clone_size: once; d_call: TRBD1; cdr3_nt: TGCGCCAGCAGGGGACAGGGTTCAGATACGCAGTATTTT; cdr3_aa: CASRGQGSDTQYF
j_call: TRBJ1-2; v_call: TRBV27; clone_size: .; d_call: TRBD1; cdr3_nt: TGTGCCAGCAGAAGACAGGGGGATCAGTATGGCTACACCTTC; cdr3_aa: CASRRQGDQYGYTF
j_call: TRBJ2-6; v_call: TRBV7-8; clone_size: .; d_call: .; cdr3_nt: TGTGCCAGCAGCTTAAATTCCCACCAGGCTTGGGCCAACGTCCTGACTTTC; cdr3_aa: CASSLNSHQAWANVLTF
j_call: TRBJ2-5; v_call: TRBV18; clone_size: .; d_call: TRBD2; cdr3_nt: TGTGCCAGCTCACCTACGGGACTAGTTCCAGAGACCCAGTACTTC; cdr3_aa: CASSPTGLVPETQYF
j_call: TRBJ2-5; v_call: TRBV6-5; clone_size: .; d_call: TRBD2; cdr3_nt: TGTGCCAGCAACCTGGGGCGGGCGGGGGTGGAGACCCAGTACTTC; cdr3_aa: CASNLGRAGVETQYF
j_call: TRBJ1-2; v_call: TRBV5-1; clone_size: .; d_call: TRBD1; cdr3_nt: TGCGCCAGCAGCTTCGGGACAGACTATGGCTACACCTTC; cdr3_aa: CASSFGTDYGYTF
j_call: TRBJ2-1; v_call: TRBV10-3; clone_size: .; d_call: TRBD2; cdr3_nt: TGTGCCATCAGGGGAACTAGCGGGGATTACAATGAGCAGTTCTTC; cdr3_aa: CAIRGTSGDYNEQFF
j_call: TRBJ2-6; v_call: TRBV7-9; clone_size: .; d_call: .; cdr3_nt: TGTGCCAGCAGCTCTCCCTTAGCGGACATGAGCTCTGGGGCCAACGTCCTGACTTTC; cdr3_aa: CASSSPLADMSSGANVLTF
j_call: TRBJ2-7; v_call: TRBV18; clone_size: once; d_call: .; cdr3_nt: TGTGCCAGCTCACCCACTCCGAGCCCAAAATACGAGCAGTACTTC; cdr3_aa: CASSPTPSPKYEQYF
j_call: TRBJ1-1; v_call: TRBV28; clone_size: few; d_call: TRBD1; cdr3_nt: TGTGCCAGCCCACGGACAGGGGCGGGGAGGACGTACACTGAAGCTTTCTTT; cdr3_aa: CASPRTGAGRTYTEAFF
j_call: TRBJ1-1; v_call: TRBV7-9; clone_size: .; d_call: .; cdr3_nt: TGTTCCAGCAGCTATAGGACTGACGAAGCTTTCTTT; cdr3_aa: CSSSYRTDEAFF
j_call: TRBJ2-5; v_call: TRBV19; clone_size: once; d_call: .; cdr3_nt: TGTGCCAGTAGTGGAGGACAGCAAGAGACCCAGTACTTC; cdr3_aa: CASSGGQQETQYF
j_call: TRBJ2-7; v_call: TRBV28; clone_size: .; d_call: .; cdr3_nt: TGTGCCAGCAGTTCAACAGGGTTCACCTACGAGCAGTACTTC; cdr3_aa: CASSSTGFTYEQYF